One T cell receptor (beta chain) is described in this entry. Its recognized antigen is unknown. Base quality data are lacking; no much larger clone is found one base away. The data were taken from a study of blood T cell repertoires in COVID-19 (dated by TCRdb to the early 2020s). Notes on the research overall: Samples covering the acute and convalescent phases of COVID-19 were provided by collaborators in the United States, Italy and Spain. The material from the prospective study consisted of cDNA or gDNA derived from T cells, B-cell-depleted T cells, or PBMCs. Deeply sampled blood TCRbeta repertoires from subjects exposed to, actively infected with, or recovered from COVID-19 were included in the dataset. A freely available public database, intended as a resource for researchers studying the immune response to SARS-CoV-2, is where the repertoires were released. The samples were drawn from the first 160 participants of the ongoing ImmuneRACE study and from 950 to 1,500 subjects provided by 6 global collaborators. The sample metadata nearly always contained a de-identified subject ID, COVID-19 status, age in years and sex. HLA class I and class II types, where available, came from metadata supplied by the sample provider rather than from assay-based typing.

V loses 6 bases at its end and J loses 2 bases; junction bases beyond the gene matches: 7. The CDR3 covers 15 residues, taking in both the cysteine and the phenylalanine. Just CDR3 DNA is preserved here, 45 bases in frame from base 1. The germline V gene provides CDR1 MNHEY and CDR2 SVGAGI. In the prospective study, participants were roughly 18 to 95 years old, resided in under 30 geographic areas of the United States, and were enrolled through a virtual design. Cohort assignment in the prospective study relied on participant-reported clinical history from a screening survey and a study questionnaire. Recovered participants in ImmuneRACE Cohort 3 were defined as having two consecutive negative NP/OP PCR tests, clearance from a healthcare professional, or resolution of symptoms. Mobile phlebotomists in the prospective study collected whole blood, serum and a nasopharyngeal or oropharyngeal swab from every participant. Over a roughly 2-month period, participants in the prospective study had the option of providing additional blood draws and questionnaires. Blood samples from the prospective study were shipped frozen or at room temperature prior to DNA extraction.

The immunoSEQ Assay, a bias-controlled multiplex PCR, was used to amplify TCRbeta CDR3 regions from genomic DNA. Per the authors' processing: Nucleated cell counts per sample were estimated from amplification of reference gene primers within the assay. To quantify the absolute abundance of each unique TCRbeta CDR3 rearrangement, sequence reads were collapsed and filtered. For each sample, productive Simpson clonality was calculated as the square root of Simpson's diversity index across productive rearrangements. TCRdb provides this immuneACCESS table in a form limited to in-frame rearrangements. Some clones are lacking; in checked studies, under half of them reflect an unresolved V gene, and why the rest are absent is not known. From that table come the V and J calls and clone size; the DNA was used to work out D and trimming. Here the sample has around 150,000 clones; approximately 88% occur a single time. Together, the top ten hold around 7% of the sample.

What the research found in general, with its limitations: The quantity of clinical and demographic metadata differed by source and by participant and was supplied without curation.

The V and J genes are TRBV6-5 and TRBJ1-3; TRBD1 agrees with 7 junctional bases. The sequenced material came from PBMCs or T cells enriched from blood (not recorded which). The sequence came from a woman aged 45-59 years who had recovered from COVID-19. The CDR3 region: CASRTQDRAGNTIYF. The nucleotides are TGTGCCAGCAGAACCCAAGACAGGGCTGGAAACACCATATATTTT.